This TCR beta chain was profiled in a study of graft-versus-host responses after intestinal transplantation. About the research overall: Transplant recipients had multivisceral, liver-intestinal, or isolated intestinal grafts.

Germline V gene lookup returns CDR1 WSHSY and CDR2 SAAADI. V lost 4 bases and J 5 bases, leaving 12 bases between the germline ends. The CDR3 totals 14 residues. Clones were read by immunoSEQ multiplex PCR, and TCRdb kept only the in-frame ones, dropping some. Found here are some 120,000 clones, approximately 90% of them singletons; the top ten hold 0.18%. General observations from the study: When patients had graft-donor T cell macrochimerism, their allografts held high graft-versus-host to host-versus-graft clonal ratios. Early after transplant, HvG clones declined as circulating GvH clones peaked.

As for this clone: Its target is not known.

V is TRBV10-2 and J is TRBJ1-5, with a weak D call TRBD1 (6 bases). The specimen comprised unstimulated CD4+ T cells sorted from spleen or lymph node cells, sampled before intestinal transplant. The sequence derives from a human donor who received an intestinal transplant. The CDR3 DNA reads TGCGCCAGCAGTGTGGCAAAGGGGGATCAGCCCCAGCATTTT. It translates to CASSVAKGDQPQHF.